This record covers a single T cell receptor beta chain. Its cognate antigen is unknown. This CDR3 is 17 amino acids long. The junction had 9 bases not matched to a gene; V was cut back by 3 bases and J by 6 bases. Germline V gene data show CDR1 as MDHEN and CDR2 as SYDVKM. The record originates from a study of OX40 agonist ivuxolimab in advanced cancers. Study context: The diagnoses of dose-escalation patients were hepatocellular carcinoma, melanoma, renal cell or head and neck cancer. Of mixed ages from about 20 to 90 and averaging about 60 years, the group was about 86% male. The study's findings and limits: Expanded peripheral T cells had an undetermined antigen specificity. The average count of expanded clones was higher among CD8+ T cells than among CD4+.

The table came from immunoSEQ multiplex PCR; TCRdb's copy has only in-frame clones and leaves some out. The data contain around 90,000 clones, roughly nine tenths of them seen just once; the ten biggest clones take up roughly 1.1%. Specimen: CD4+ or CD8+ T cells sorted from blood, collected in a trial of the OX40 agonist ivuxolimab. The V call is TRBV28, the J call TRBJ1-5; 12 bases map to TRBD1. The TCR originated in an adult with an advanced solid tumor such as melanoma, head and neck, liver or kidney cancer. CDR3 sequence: CASSFPGTGGGGQPQHF. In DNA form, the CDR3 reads TGTGCCAGCAGTTTCCCCGGGACAGGGGGCGGGGGTCAGCCCCAGCATTTT. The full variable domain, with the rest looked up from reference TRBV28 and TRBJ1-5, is DVKVTQSSRYLVKRTGEKVFLECVQDMDHENMFWYRQDPGLGLRLIYFSYDVKMKEKGDIPEGYSVSREKKERFSLILESASTNQTSMYLCASSFPGTGGGGQPQHFGDGTRLSIL.